One sample yielded the 17 T cell receptor beta chains listed below, sequenced in a study of type 1 regulatory T cells. Their recognized antigens are unknown. In TCRdb, the reads were re-called with MiXCR into one record per CDR3 protein. Counted here are about 68,000 distinct CDR3 sequences, around 68% occurring once; the ten biggest clones make up 7.6%. Sample: cultured T cells, either the whole culture or a sorted T cell fraction (not recorded which). Subset reported: Tr1-enriched cell product generated in vitro against host alloantigens. The receptors originated from a human donor in good health.

V and J are TRBV12-3 or TRBV12-4 and TRBJ2-5, with 8 bases matching TRBD1. The CDR3 spans 16 residues. With 5 bases clipped from V and 4 bases from J, the junction kept 12 bases outside the gene matches. As DNA, the CDR3 is TGTGCCAGCAGTCCCGTGGGGACAGGCTGGGTAGAGACCCAGTACTTC. This codes for CASSPVGTGWVETQYF.

The rearrangement uses TRBV12-3 or TRBV12-4 and TRBJ2-7; 10 bases are shared with TRBD2. Trimming cost V 0 bases and J 4 bases; bases outside gene matches: 6. The CDR3 is 16 amino acids. CDR3 protein: CASSLALLAGVYEQYF. The CDR3 nucleotides read TGTGCCAGCAGTTTAGCGCTGCTAGCGGGAGTATACGAGCAGTACTTC.

This clonotype turned up a few times. The chain employs TRBV20-1 and TRBJ2-1; 13 bases are shared with TRBD2. The CDR3 spans 14 residues. CDR1 and CDR2 from the germline V gene are DFQATT and SNEGSKA (reference sequence). The V and J ends lost 6 bases and 9 bases, in that order; junction bases with no gene match: 8. The CDR3 nucleotides are TGCAGTGCAATGACTAGCGGGAGGTTGCGTGAGCAGTTCTTC. The encoded protein is CSAMTSGRLREQFF.

The chain combines TRBV6-5 with TRBJ2-3; D might be TRBD2 (5 bases). The germline V gene has CDR1 MNHEY and CDR2 SVGAGI. CDR3 length equals 15 residues. V lost 8 bases and J 2 bases, leaving 17 bases between the germline ends. CDR3 coding DNA: TGTGCCAGCCGCGTCTCGGGATACTACACAGATACGCAGTATTTT. As protein: CASRVSGYYTDTQYF.

This clonotype was counted between two and nine times. V is TRBV20-1 and J is TRBJ2-2; maybe TRBD2 (6 bases). V was cut by 6 bases and J by 5 bases, with 19 bases left in between. The V gene's germline CDR1 is DFQATT and CDR2 SNEGSKA (reference sequence). The CDR3 has 15 amino acids. The CDR3 DNA sequence: TGCAGTGCCCCAGGTGCGGGGTTGAGGACCGGGGAGCTGTTTTTT. As protein: CSAPGAGLRTGELFF.

This clonotype was seen more than once but under ten times. V gene TRBV9 combines with J gene TRBJ2-7; TRBD1 agrees at 7 bases. Germline assignment: CDR1 SGDLS and CDR2 YYNGEE. V lost 4 bases and J lost 2; bases outside the gene matches: 9. The CDR3 is 15 amino acids. The CDR3 DNA reads TGTGCCAGCAGCATCCGGGACAGCGAACCCTACGAGCAGTACTTC. Residues: CASSIRDSEPYEQYF.

The rearrangement uses TRBV5-1 and TRBJ2-5; D is unresolved. V gave up 0 bases and J gave up 1 base, with 7 bases separating them. Germline loops: CDR1 SGHRS, CDR2 YFSETQ. CDR3 length equals 14 residues. This chain's CDR3 is CASSLASSQETQYF. CDR3 nucleotide sequence: TGCGCCAGCAGCTTGGCGAGCAGCCAAGAGACCCAGTACTTC.

J is TRBJ2-7 and V is TRBV4-1; D might be TRBD2 (6 bases). V lost 5 bases and J lost 3, with 17 bases in between. CDR3 length equals 15 residues. Per germline, CDR1 MGHRA and CDR2 YSYEKL. The CDR3 here is CASSEGLPSHYEQYF. CDR3 DNA: TGCGCCAGCAGCGAAGGACTACCTTCCCACTACGAGCAGTACTTC.

The chain is built from TRBV20-1 and TRBJ1-5; 8 nucleotides line up with TRBD1. J gave up 8 bases and V 2 bases, and 8 bases lay outside the gene matches. There are 14 residues in the CDR3. Germline loops: CDR1 DFQATT, CDR2 SNEGSKA (reference sequence). The chain's CDR3 is CSARPRTGFEPQHF. The CDR3 nucleotides are TGCAGTGCTAGACCCCGGACAGGGTTTGAGCCCCAGCATTTT.

The chain couples TRBV12-3 or TRBV12-4 to TRBJ1-2; 10 bases are shared with TRBD1. V was clipped by 6 bases and J by 1 base; unmatched bases: 5. The CDR3 is 15 amino acids. CDR3 in amino acids: CASRYGQGDNYGYTF. The CDR3 DNA reads TGTGCCAGCAGATATGGACAGGGGGATAACTATGGCTACACCTTC.

This chain joins TRBV6-6 and TRBJ2-5, with 7 bases that match TRBD2. V lost 3 bases to trimming and J lost 1 base; unmatched junction nucleotides: 11. Germline CDR1 and CDR2: MNHNY and SVGAGI (reference sequence). This CDR3 is 17 amino acids long. CDR3 in amino acids: CASSYGPTLAAQETQYF. The CDR3 DNA reads as TGTGCCAGCAGTTATGGCCCTACCCTAGCGGCCCAAGAGACCCAGTACTTC.

By frequency in the sample, this clonotype is medium-sized (0.01 to 0.1%). The genes are TRBV29-1 and TRBJ2-5; possibly TRBD1 or TRBD2 for D (5 bases each). Deletions cut 3 bases from V and 7 bases from J, with 15 bases between. This CDR3 is built from 13 residues. The germline gives CDR1 SQVTM, CDR2 ANQGSEA. This CDR3 reads CSVEGQPRGTQYF. The DNA of the CDR3 is TGCAGCGTTGAGGGTCAGCCGAGGGGGACCCAGTACTTC.

The sample holds a few counts of this clonotype. The V call is TRBV7-2, the J call TRBJ1-2, with 8 bases fitting TRBD1. Looked up from germline, CDR1 is SGHTA and CDR2 is FQGNSA. The CDR3 runs to 14 residues. V lost 5 bases and J lost 6; bases outside the gene matches: 8. This CDR3 reads CASSRFPTGDGYTF. For the CDR3, the DNA is TGTGCCAGCAGCAGATTCCCGACAGGGGATGGCTACACCTTC. Full variable domain (remainder filled in from reference TRBV7-2 and TRBJ1-2): GAGVSQSPSNKVTEKGKDVELRCDPISGHTALYWYRQSLGQGLEFLIYFQGNSAPDKSGLPSDRFSAERTGGSVSTLTIQRTQQEDSAVYLCASSRFPTGDGYTFGSGTRLTVV.

In DNA, the CDR3 is TGTGCTAGTGGTTTGGTAAAATCGGGGGAGGGCTACGAGCAGTACTTC. This translates into CASGLVKSGEGYEQYF. V and J are TRBV12-5 and TRBJ2-7, with 7 bases identical to TRBD2. Trimming removed 0 bases from V and 3 bases from J; junction bases left unmatched: 8. The germline CDR1 and CDR2 sequences are LGHNT and FRNRAP. This CDR3 spans 16 amino acids. Variable domain in full (rest from reference TRBV12-5 and TRBJ2-7): DARVTQTPRHKVTEMGQEVTMRCQPILGHNTVFWYRQTMMQGLELLAYFRNRAPLDDSGMPKDRFSAEMPDATLATLKIQPSEPRDSAVYFCASGLVKSGEGYEQYFGPGTRLTVT.

The chain recombines TRBV10-3 with TRBJ1-1; the D gene is possibly TRBD1 (5 bases). V lost 5 bases to trimming and J lost 4 bases, with 17 bases between them. The CDR3 is 15 residues long. CDR1 and CDR2 from the germline V gene are ENHRY and SYGVKD. CDR3 coding DNA: TGTGCCATCAGTCCCGGGACCCTACCTGGCACTGAAGCTTTCTTT. As protein: CAISPGTLPGTEAFF.

The rearrangement uses TRBV4-1 and TRBJ2-1; TRBD2 matches at 8 bases. The J segment lost 8 bases and the V segment lost 1 base, leaving 7 bases of the junction unmatched. The CDR3 runs to 15 residues. The germline gives CDR1 MGHRA, CDR2 YSYEKL. CDR3 residues: CASSQVFGGVYEQFF. The CDR3, as DNA: TGCGCCAGCAGCCAAGTTTTCGGGGGGGTCTATGAGCAGTTCTTC.

This chain connects TRBV20-1 to TRBJ2-3; TRBD2 matches 7 bases. J was trimmed by 0 bases and V by 7 bases; bases with no gene match: 7. Germline values: CDR1 DFQATT, CDR2 SNEGSKA (reference sequence). The CDR3 sequence is 14 residues long. CDR3 bases: TGCAGTGGCGGCGCTAGCGGTAGCACAGATACGCAGTATTTT. This gives the protein CSGGASGSTDTQYF.